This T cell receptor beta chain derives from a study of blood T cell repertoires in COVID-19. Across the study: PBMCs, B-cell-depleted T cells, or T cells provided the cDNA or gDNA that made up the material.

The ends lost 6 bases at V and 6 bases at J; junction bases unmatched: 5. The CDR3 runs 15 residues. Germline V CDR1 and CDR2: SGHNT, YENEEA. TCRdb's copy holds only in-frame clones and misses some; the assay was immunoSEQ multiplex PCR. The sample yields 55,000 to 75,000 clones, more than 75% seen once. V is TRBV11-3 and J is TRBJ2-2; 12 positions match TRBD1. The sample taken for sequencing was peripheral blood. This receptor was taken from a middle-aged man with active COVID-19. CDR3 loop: CASSPGQGAAGELFF. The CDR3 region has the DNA TGTGCCAGCAGTCCGGGACAGGGGGCAGCCGGGGAGCTGTTTTTT.